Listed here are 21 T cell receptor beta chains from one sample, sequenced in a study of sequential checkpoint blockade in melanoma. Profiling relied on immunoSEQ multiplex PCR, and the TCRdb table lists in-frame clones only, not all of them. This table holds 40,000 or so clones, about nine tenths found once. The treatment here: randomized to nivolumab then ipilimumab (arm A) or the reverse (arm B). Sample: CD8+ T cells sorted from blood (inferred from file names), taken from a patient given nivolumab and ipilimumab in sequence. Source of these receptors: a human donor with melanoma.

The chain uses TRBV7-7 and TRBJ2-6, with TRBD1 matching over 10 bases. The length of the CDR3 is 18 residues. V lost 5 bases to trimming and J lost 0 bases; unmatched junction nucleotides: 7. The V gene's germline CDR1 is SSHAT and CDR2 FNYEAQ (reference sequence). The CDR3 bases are TGTGCCAGCAGCGGTCCGGGACAGGGGCACTCTGGGGCCAACGTCCTGACTTTC. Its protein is CASSGPGQGHSGANVLTF.

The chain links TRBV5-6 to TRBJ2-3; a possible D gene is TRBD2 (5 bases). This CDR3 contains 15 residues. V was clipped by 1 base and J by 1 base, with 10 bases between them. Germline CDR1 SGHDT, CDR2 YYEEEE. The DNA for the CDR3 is TGTGCCAGCAGCTTGTGGGAGAGGGGCACAGATACGCAGTATTTT. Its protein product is CASSLWERGTDTQYF.

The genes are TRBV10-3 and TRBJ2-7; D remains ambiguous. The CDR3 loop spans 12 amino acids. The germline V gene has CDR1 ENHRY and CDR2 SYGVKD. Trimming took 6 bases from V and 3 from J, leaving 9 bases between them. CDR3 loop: CAIRTERYEQYF. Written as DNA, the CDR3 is TGTGCCATCAGAACAGAACGCTACGAGCAGTACTTC.

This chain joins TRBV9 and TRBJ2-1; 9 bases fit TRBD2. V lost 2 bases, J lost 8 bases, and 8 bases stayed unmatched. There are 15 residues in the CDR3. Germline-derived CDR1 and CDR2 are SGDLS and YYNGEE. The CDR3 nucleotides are TGTGCCAGCAGCGTCGGGACTAGCCTTATCGATGAGCAGTTCTTC. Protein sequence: CASSVGTSLIDEQFF.

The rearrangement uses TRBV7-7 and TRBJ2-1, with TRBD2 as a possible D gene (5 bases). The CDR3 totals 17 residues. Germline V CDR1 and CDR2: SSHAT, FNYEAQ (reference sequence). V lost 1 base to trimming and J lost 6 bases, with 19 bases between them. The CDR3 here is CASSLGAPGSKANEQFF. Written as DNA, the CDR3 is TGTGCCAGCAGCTTAGGGGCCCCGGGATCCAAAGCCAATGAGCAGTTCTTC.

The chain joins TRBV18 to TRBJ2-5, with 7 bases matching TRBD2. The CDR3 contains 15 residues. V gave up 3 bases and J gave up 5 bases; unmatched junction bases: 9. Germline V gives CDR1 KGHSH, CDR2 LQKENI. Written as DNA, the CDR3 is TGTGCCAGCTCACCCGGGGAGGGATACGGTGAGACCCAGTACTTC. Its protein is CASSPGEGYGETQYF.

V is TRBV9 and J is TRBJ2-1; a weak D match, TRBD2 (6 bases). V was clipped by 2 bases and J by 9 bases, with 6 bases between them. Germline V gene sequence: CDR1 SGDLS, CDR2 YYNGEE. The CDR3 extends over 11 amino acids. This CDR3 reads CASSVSGEQFF. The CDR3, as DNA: TGTGCCAGCAGCGTTAGCGGTGAGCAGTTCTTC.

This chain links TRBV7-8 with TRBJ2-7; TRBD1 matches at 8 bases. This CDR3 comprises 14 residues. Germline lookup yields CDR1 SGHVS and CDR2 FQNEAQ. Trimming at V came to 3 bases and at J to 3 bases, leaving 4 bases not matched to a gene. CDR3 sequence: CASSFGTGNYEQYV. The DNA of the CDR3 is TGTGCCAGCAGCTTCGGGACAGGAAACTACGAGCAGTACGTC.

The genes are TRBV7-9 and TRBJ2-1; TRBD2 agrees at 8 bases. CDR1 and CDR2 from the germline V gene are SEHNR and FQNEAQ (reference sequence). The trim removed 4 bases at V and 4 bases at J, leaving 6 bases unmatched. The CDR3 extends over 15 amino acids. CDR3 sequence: CASSYASGGYNEQFF. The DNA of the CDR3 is TGTGCCAGCAGCTACGCCAGCGGGGGTTACAATGAGCAGTTCTTC.

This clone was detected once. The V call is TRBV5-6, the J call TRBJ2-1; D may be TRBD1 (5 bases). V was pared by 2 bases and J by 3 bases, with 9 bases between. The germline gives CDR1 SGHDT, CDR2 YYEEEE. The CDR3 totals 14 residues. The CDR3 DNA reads TGTGCCAGCAGCTTACCCCAGGGCTACAATGAGCAGTTCTTC. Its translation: CASSLPQGYNEQFF.

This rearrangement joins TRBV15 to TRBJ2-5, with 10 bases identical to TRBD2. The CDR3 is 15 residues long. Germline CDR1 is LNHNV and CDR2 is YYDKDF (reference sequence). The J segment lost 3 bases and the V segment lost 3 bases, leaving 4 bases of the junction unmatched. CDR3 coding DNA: TGTGCCACCAGCAGCCCCGGACTAGCGGAAGAGACCCAGTACTTC. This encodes CATSSPGLAEETQYF.

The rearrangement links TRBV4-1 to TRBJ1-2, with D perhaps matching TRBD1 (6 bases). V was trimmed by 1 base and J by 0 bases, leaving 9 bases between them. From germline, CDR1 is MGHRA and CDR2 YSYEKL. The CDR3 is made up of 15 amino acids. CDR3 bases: TGCGCCAGCAGCCAAGTGGGGACAACTAACTATGGCTACACCTTC. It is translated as CASSQVGTTNYGYTF.

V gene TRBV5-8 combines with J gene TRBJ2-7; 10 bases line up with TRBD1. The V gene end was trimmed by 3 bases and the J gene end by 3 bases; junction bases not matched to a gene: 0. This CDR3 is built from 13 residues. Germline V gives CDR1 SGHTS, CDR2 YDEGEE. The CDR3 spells CASSWTGGYEQYV. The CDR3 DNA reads TGTGCCAGCAGCTGGACAGGGGGCTACGAGCAGTACGTC.

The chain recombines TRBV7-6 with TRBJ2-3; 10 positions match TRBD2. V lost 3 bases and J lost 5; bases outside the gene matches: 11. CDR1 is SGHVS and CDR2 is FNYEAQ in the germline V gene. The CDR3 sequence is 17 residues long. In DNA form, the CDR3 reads TGTGCCAGCAGCTTGATACTAGCGGGACTCACGGGAGATACGCAGTATTTT. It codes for CASSLILAGLTGDTQYF. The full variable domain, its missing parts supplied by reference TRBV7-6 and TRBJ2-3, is GAGVSQSPRYKVTKRGQDVALRCDPISGHVSLYWYRQALGQGPEFLTYFNYEAQQDKSGLPNDRFSAERPEGSISTLTIQRTEQRDSAMYRCASSLILAGLTGDTQYFGPGTRLTVL.

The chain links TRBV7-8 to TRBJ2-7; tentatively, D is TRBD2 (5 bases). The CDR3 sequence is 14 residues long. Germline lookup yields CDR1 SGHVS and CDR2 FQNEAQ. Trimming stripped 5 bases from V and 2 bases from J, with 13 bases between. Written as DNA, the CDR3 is TGTGCCAGCAGCGGGAGAAACAGCCCCTACGAGCAGTACTTC. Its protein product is CASSGRNSPYEQYF.

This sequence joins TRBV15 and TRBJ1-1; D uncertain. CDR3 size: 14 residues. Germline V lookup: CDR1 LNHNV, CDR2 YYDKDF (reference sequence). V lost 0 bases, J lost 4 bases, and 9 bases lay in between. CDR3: CATSRDGSGTEAFF. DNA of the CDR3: TGTGCCACCAGCAGAGATGGGAGCGGCACTGAAGCTTTCTTT.

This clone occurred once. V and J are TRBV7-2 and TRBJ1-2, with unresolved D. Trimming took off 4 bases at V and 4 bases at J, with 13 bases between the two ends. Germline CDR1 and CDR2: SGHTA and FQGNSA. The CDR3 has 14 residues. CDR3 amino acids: CASSSVPGSYGYTF. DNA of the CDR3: TGTGCCAGCAGCTCCGTACCTGGGAGCTATGGCTACACCTTC. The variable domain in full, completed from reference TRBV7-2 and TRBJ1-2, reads GAGVSQSPSNKVTEKGKDVELRCDPISGHTALYWYRQSLGQGLEFLIYFQGNSAPDKSGLPSDRFSAERTGGSVSTLTIQRTQQEDSAVYLCASSSVPGSYGYTFGSGTRLTVV.

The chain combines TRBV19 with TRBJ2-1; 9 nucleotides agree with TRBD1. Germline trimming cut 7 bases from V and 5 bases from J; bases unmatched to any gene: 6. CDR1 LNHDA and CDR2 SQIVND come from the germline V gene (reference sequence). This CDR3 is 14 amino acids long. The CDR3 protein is CASTHRGLNNEQFF. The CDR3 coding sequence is TGTGCCAGTACTCACAGGGGGCTTAACAATGAGCAGTTCTTC.

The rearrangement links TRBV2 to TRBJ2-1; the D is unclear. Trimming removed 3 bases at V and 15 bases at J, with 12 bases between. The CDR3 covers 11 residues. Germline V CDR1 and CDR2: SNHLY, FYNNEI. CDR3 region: CASSEVSSLFF. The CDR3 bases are TGTGCCAGCAGTGAGGTTTCGAGCCTGTTCTTC.

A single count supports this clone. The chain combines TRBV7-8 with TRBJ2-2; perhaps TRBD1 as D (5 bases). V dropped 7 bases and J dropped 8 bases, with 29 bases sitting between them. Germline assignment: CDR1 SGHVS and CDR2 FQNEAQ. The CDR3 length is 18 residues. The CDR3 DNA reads TGTGCCAGCAACCCAAGACCGCGTACAGGTTCAGGGAAGGGGGAGCTGTTTTTT. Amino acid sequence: CASNPRPRTGSGKGELFF. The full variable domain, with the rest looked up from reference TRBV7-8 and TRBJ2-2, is GAGVSQSPRYKVAKRGQDVALRCDPISGHVSLFWYQQALGQGPEFLTYFQNEAQLDKSGLPSDRFFAERPEGSVSTLKIQRTQQEDSAVYLCASNPRPRTGSGKGELFFGEGSRLTVL.

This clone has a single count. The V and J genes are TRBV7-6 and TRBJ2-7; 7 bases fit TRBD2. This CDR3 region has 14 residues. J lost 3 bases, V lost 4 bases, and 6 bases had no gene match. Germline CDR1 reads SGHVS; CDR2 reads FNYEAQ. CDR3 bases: TGTGCCAGCAGCTGGGGGGGAGGGAACTACGAGCAGTACTTC. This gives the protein CASSWGGGNYEQYF.